The rows below give T cell receptor beta chains drawn from one sample of a study of a mutant IDH1 vaccine in newly diagnosed glioma. The repertoire was sequenced with immunoSEQ multiplex PCR; TCRdb's copy has only in-frame clones and lacks some. The table includes tens of thousands of clones, roughly 80% detected once. The sample was PBMCs, taken from a glioma patient treated with radiotherapy, temozolomide or both. These receptors all come from a woman aged 45-65 years with glioma. The CDR3 runs from the conserved cysteine through the conserved F or W. The D gene is left open where the match is weak. The size entry is marked missing in some rows and otherwise reads once, few, many or a size class.

CDR3nt: TGCGCCAGCAGCTTGGAAGGGGGCAGCAATCAGCCCCAGCATTTT
CDR3aa: CASSLEGGSNQPQHF
v_gene: TRBV5-1
d_gene: TRBD1
abundance: .
j_gene: TRBJ1-5

CDR3nt: TGTGCCAGCAGCTTGGGGAAGACCCAGTACTTC
CDR3aa: CASSLGKTQYF
v_gene: TRBV7-2
d_gene: .
abundance: .
j_gene: TRBJ2-5

CDR3nt: TGTGCCAGCAGCTTGGCAAACACAGGGTTTAGGAATGGCTACACCTTC
CDR3aa: CASSLANTGFRNGYTF
v_gene: TRBV5-6
d_gene: .
abundance: .
j_gene: TRBJ1-2

CDR3nt: TGTGCCAGCAGCCGTCAAGTGGCAGGCCTGAATTCACCCCTCCACTTT
CDR3aa: CASSRQVAGLNSPLHF
v_gene: TRBV4-2
d_gene: .
abundance: once
j_gene: TRBJ1-6

CDR3nt: TGTGCCAGCAGCTTAGAGGCAGGGCCTTACGAGCAGTACTTC
CDR3aa: CASSLEAGPYEQYF
v_gene: TRBV7-8
d_gene: .
abundance: .
j_gene: TRBJ2-7

CDR3nt: TGTGCCATCAGTGTGGGCAGGGGTGCTAATTCACCCCTCCACTTT
CDR3aa: CAISVGRGANSPLHF
v_gene: TRBV10-3
d_gene: .
abundance: few
j_gene: TRBJ1-6

CDR3nt: TGTGCCAGCAGCTTAGCGGGCCGGGACTCTTGGGGCTACACCTTC
CDR3aa: CASSLAGRDSWGYTF
v_gene: TRBV7-9
d_gene: .
abundance: .
j_gene: TRBJ1-2

CDR3nt: TGCGCCAGCAGTCCAGGGGCGATGAACACCGGGGAGCTGTTTTTT
CDR3aa: CASSPGAMNTGELFF
v_gene: TRBV5-1
d_gene: .
abundance: .
j_gene: TRBJ2-2

CDR3nt: TGTGCCAGCAGTTCTCAGGTCCCCGCAACTAATGAAAAACTGTTTTTT
CDR3aa: CASSSQVPATNEKLFF
v_gene: TRBV6-5
d_gene: .
abundance: .
j_gene: TRBJ1-4

CDR3nt: TGTGCCAGCAGCTTAGTGTCCGCGGGGGGGCCGGGCCAAGAGACCCAGTACTTC
CDR3aa: CASSLVSAGGPGQETQYF
v_gene: TRBV7-2
d_gene: TRBD2
abundance: .
j_gene: TRBJ2-5

CDR3nt: TGTGCCTCCCTCGACCGGGACAGGGGGCCAGGAGATACGCAGTATTTT
CDR3aa: CASLDRDRGPGDTQYF
v_gene: TRBV30
d_gene: TRBD1
abundance: .
j_gene: TRBJ2-3

CDR3nt: TGTGCCAGCAGCCCGGACGGATCCTACGAGCAGTACTTC
CDR3aa: CASSPDGSYEQYF
v_gene: TRBV2
d_gene: .
abundance: .
j_gene: TRBJ2-7

CDR3nt: TGTGCCAGCAGCGTGGGGGGAGGGGGCTTGGCTGGAAACACCATATATTTT
CDR3aa: CASSVGGGGLAGNTIYF
v_gene: TRBV9
d_gene: TRBD1
abundance: .
j_gene: TRBJ1-3

CDR3nt: TGCAGCGTGTCATGGCTCGGGCCCGAGGAGACCCAGTACTTC
CDR3aa: CSVSWLGPEETQYF
v_gene: TRBV29-1
d_gene: .
abundance: .
j_gene: TRBJ2-5

CDR3nt: TGTGCCAGCAGTTACTCGATCCAGGGCTCTGAAAAACTGTTTTTT
CDR3aa: CASSYSIQGSEKLFF
v_gene: TRBV6-5
d_gene: .
abundance: .
j_gene: TRBJ1-4

CDR3nt: TGTGCCAGCAGCTCCAGACAGGCTAATACTAGCACAGATACGCAGTATTTT
CDR3aa: CASSSRQANTSTDTQYF
v_gene: TRBV5-5
d_gene: .
abundance: .
j_gene: TRBJ2-3

CDR3nt: TGTGCCAGCAGTTACGAGATGAACACTGAAGCTTTCTTT
CDR3aa: CASSYEMNTEAFF
v_gene: TRBV6-5
d_gene: .
abundance: .
j_gene: TRBJ1-1

CDR3nt: TGTGCCAGCAGCTTAGGCCACTCTGGAAACACCATATATTTT
CDR3aa: CASSLGHSGNTIYF
v_gene: TRBV7-2
d_gene: .
abundance: .
j_gene: TRBJ1-3

CDR3nt: TGTGCCAGTAGTAAGGGACAGGGGATGGTAGGGGAAAAACTGTTTTTT
CDR3aa: CASSKGQGMVGEKLFF
v_gene: TRBV19
d_gene: TRBD1
abundance: .
j_gene: TRBJ1-4

CDR3nt: TGTGCCAGCAGTTTCAAGCATCCGAACACCGGGGAGCTGTTTTTT
CDR3aa: CASSFKHPNTGELFF
v_gene: TRBV27
d_gene: .
abundance: .
j_gene: TRBJ2-2

CDR3nt: TGTGCCAGCAGTGAAAAGGGCGGAGGGGCGCTGGCTCAGCCCCAGCATTTT
CDR3aa: CASSEKGGGALAQPQHF
v_gene: TRBV6-1
d_gene: .
abundance: .
j_gene: TRBJ1-5

CDR3nt: TGTGCCAGCAGTGAAGGCTACAGTACGGGGGAGACCCAGTACTTC
CDR3aa: CASSEGYSTGETQYF
v_gene: TRBV2
d_gene: .
abundance: .
j_gene: TRBJ2-5

CDR3nt: TGTGCCAGCAGCCAGCCGGACGGCCCTAACTATGGCTACACCTTC
CDR3aa: CASSQPDGPNYGYTF
v_gene: TRBV5-6
d_gene: .
abundance: once
j_gene: TRBJ1-2

CDR3nt: TGTGCCAGCAGCCCGCGCACAGATACGCAGTATTTT
CDR3aa: CASSPRTDTQYF
v_gene: TRBV14
d_gene: .
abundance: .
j_gene: TRBJ2-3

CDR3nt: TGTGCCAGCAGCTTAGACAGTGTGGTCTACACCTTC
CDR3aa: CASSLDSVVYTF
v_gene: TRBV7-2
d_gene: .
abundance: .
j_gene: TRBJ1-2

CDR3nt: TGCGCCAGCAGCTCCACAGGGGCGGAAGGCTACACCTTC
CDR3aa: CASSSTGAEGYTF
v_gene: TRBV5-1
d_gene: TRBD1
abundance: .
j_gene: TRBJ1-2

CDR3nt: TGCGCCAGCACTATACCCACAGATACGCAGTATTTT
CDR3aa: CASTIPTDTQYF
v_gene: TRBV5-1
d_gene: .
abundance: .
j_gene: TRBJ2-3

CDR3nt: TGCAGCGTTGAAGTGATGGACAGGGCCAGCTCCTACGAGCAGTACTTC
CDR3aa: CSVEVMDRASSYEQYF
v_gene: TRBV29-1
d_gene: TRBD1
abundance: once
j_gene: TRBJ2-7

CDR3nt: TGTGCCTGGAGTGTAGTGTTGCGAGAGACCCAGTACTTC
CDR3aa: CAWSVVLRETQYF
v_gene: TRBV30
d_gene: .
abundance: .
j_gene: TRBJ2-5

CDR3nt: TGTGCCAAAGGGGGCGAGCAGTACTTC
CDR3aa: CAKGGEQYF
v_gene: TRBV6-5
d_gene: .
abundance: .
j_gene: TRBJ2-7

CDR3nt: TGTGCCAGCAGTTACGGGCATAACTCTGGAAACACCATATATTTT
CDR3aa: CASSYGHNSGNTIYF
v_gene: TRBV6-6
d_gene: .
abundance: .
j_gene: TRBJ1-3

CDR3nt: TGTGCCAGTAGCGTAAGGACAGAGGGGAACACTGAAGCTTTCTTT
CDR3aa: CASSVRTEGNTEAFF
v_gene: TRBV19
d_gene: .
abundance: .
j_gene: TRBJ1-1